This T cell receptor (beta chain) derives from a study of brain T cells in children with intractable seizures. The length of the CDR3 is 14 residues. Looked up from germline, CDR1 is LNHDA and CDR2 is SQIVND (reference sequence). V lost 3 bases and J 6 bases, leaving 15 bases between the germline ends. Sequencing was limited to surgery cases with top T cell transcript signatures in brain tissue. Patients received at least one anti-epileptic drug before surgery. Clones were read by immunoSEQ multiplex PCR, and TCRdb kept only the in-frame ones, dropping some. Among about 76,000 clones listed, about 92% were seen once. This clone was counted a few times.

The sequence derives from a boy younger than two with tuberous sclerosis and intractable seizures. The chain joins TRBV19 to TRBJ2-7; a weak D match, TRBD2 (5 bases). Sequenced material: peripheral blood, taken at surgery. The CDR3 nucleotides read TGTGCCAGTAGTATTTCCAGCGGCCTCCCCGAGCAGTACTTC. Amino acids: CASSISSGLPEQYF. Looking up the rest from reference TRBV19 and TRBJ2-7 gives the full variable domain: DGGITQSPKYLFRKEGQNVTLSCEQNLNHDAMYWYRQDPGQGLRLIYYSQIVNDFQKGDIAEGYSVSREKKESFPLTVTSAQKNPTAFYLCASSISSGLPEQYFGPGTRLTVT.